This TCR beta chain is drawn from a study of cytomegalovirus exposure and HLA in healthy donors. Overall study findings and caveats: In a later analysis, the majority of CMV-associated beta chains seemingly showed HLA restriction. Investigators reported under 200 TCR beta chains as tied to cytomegalovirus.

Donors were nominally healthy when sampled, though unrecorded immune exposures were likely. From germline, CDR1 is SGHTA and CDR2 FQGNSA. V lost 3 bases and J 5 bases, leaving 10 bases between the germline ends. This CDR3 comprises 13 residues. The primer mix had 60 Vbeta and 13 Jbeta primers. The assay was immunoSEQ multiplex PCR, and TCRdb's table has in-frame clones only and misses some. The sample includes hundreds of thousands of clones, about three quarters of them seen just once. In the case of this clone: Its specificity is not known.

This TCR came from a woman aged 55-69 years in good health and CMV-seropositive. Sequencing was performed on PBMCs. The genes are TRBV7-2 and TRBJ1-1; D ambiguous. CDR3 in amino acids: CASSFGQATEAFF. CDR3 bases: TGTGCCAGCAGCTTCGGTCAGGCAACTGAAGCTTTCTTT.